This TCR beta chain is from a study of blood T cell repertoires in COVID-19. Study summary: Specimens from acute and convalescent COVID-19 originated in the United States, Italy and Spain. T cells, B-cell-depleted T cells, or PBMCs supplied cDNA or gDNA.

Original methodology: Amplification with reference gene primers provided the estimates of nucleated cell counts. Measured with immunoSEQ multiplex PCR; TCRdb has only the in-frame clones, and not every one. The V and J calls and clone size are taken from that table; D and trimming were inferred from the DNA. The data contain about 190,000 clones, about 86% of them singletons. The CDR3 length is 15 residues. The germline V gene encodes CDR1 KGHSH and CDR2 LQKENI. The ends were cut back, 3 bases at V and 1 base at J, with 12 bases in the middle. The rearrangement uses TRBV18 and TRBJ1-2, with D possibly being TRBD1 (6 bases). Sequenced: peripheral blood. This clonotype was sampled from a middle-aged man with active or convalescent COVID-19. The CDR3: CASSPGQTFNYGYTF. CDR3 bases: TGTGCCAGCTCACCTGGACAGACATTTAACTATGGCTACACCTTC. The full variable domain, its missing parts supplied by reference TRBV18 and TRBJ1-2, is NAGVMQNPRHLVRRRGQEARLRCSPMKGHSHVYWYRQLPEEGLKFMVYLQKENIIDESGMPKERFSAEFPKEGPSILRIQQVVRGDSAAYFCASSPGQTFNYGYTFGSGTRLTVV.